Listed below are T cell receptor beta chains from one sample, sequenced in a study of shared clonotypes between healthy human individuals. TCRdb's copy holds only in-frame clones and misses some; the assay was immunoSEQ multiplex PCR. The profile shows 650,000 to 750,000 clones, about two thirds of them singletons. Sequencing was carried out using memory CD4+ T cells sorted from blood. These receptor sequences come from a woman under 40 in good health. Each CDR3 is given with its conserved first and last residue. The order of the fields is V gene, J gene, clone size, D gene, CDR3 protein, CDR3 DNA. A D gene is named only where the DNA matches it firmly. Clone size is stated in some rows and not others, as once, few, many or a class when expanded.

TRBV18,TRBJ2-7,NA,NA,CASSPSAPSLGHEQYF,TGTGCCAGCTCACCCAGCGCTCCCTCCCTAGGTCACGAGCAGTACTTC
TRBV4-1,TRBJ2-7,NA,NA,CASSQGRAGLPYEQYF,TGCGCCAGCAGCCAGGGTCGGGCAGGGCTTCCCTACGAGCAGTACTTC
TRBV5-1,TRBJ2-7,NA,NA,CASSLGVRIRSSYEQYF,TGCGCCAGCAGCTTGGGCGTTCGGATCAGGAGCTCCTACGAGCAGTACTTC
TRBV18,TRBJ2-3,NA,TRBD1,CASSVGQGRTDTQYF,TGTGCCAGCTCTGTCGGACAGGGTAGGACAGATACGCAGTATTTT
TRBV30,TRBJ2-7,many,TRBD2,CAWSFNAAGYAYEQYF,TGTGCCTGGAGCTTTAATGCAGCGGGATATGCGTACGAGCAGTACTTC
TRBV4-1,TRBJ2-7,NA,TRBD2,CASSQEGWGTSGSHPYEQYF,TGCGCCAGCAGCCAAGAGGGGTGGGGGACTAGCGGGAGCCATCCCTACGAGCAGTACTTC
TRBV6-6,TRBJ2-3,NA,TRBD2,CASSGSGISTDTQYF,TGTGCCAGCAGTGGTAGCGGGATCTCAACAGATACGCAGTATTTT
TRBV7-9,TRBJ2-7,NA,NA,CASRGGAYEQYF,TGTGCCAGCAGAGGAGGGGCCTACGAGCAGTACTTC
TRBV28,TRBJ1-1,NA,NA,CASTGEGGAFF,TGTGCCAGCACTGGAGAGGGTGGAGCTTTCTTT
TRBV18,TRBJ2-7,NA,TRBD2,CASSPPFAGGSYEQYF,TGTGCCAGCTCACCACCGTTCGCGGGGGGGTCCTACGAGCAGTACTTC
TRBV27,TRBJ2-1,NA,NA,CASSLWAGVRNEQFF,TGTGCCAGCAGTTTGTGGGCAGGGGTGAGGAATGAGCAGTTCTTC
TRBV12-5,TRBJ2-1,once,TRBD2,CASRLAGLYNEQFF,TGTGCTAGCCGACTAGCGGGCCTCTACAATGAGCAGTTCTTC
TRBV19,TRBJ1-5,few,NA,CASSIDAWQPQHF,TGTGCCAGTAGTATAGATGCGTGGCAGCCCCAGCATTTT
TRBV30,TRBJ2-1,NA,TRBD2,CAWRGPSGYNEQFF,TGTGCCTGGAGGGGACCTAGCGGATACAATGAGCAGTTCTTC
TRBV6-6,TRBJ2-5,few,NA,CASSRGPQETQYF,TGTGCCAGCAGTAGGGGTCCCCAAGAGACCCAGTACTTC
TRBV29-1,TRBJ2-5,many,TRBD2,CSVVTSGRGETQYF,TGCAGCGTAGTGACTAGCGGGAGAGGGGAGACCCAGTACTTC
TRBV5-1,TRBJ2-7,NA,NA,CASSLTAREQYF,TGCGCCAGCAGCCTGACAGCGAGAGAGCAGTACTTC
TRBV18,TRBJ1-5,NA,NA,CASSPARDQPQHF,TGTGCCAGCTCACCCGCCAGGGACCAGCCCCAGCATTTT
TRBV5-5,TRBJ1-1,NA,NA,CASSFTGKGTEAFF,TGTGCCAGCAGCTTTACAGGGAAGGGCACTGAAGCTTTCTTT
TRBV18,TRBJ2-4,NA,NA,CASSPLVYGIQYF,TGTGCCAGCTCACCACTAGTTTATGGCATTCAGTACTTC
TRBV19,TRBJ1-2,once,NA,CASQQIGVRGYTF,TGTGCCAGTCAACAGATCGGGGTGAGGGGCTACACCTTC
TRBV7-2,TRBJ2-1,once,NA,CASTGTRTRLAEQFF,TGTGCCAGCACGGGGACAAGAACCCGGTTGGCTGAGCAGTTCTTC
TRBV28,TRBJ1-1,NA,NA,CASSLTHTEAFF,TGTGCCAGCAGTTTAACACACACTGAAGCTTTCTTT
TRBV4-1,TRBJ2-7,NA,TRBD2,CASSQDTASGPYEQYF,TGCGCCAGCAGCCAAGATACGGCTAGCGGACCCTACGAGCAGTACTTC
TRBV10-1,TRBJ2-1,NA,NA,CASSELPGNEQFF,TGCGCCAGCAGTGAGCTGCCGGGGAATGAGCAGTTCTTC
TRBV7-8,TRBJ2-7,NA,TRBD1,CASSFRDSPYEQYF,TGTGCCAGCAGCTTCCGGGACAGCCCCTACGAGCAGTACTTC
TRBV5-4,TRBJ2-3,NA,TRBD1,CASSSLGTGGLTQYF,TGTGCCAGCAGCTCGCTCGGGACAGGGGGCCTTACGCAGTATTTT
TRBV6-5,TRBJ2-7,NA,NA,CASSSRDGSSYEQYF,TGTGCCAGCAGTTCGAGGGACGGCAGCTCCTACGAGCAGTACTTC
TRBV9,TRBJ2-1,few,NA,CASSSLGGSYNEQFF,TGTGCCAGCAGCTCTTTAGGGGGCTCCTACAATGAGCAGTTCTTC
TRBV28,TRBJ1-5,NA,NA,CASSGPASNQPQHF,TGTGCCAGCAGTGGCCCGGCCAGCAATCAGCCCCAGCATTTT
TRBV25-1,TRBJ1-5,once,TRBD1,CASSNTGGNQPQHF,TGTGCCAGCTCCAATACAGGGGGCAATCAGCCCCAGCATTTT
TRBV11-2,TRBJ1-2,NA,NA,CASSLGSYYGYTF,TGTGCCAGCAGCTTAGGGTCTTACTATGGCTACACCTTC
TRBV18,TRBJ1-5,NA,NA,CASSPQGGNQPQHF,TGTGCCAGCTCACCCCAAGGGGGCAATCAGCCCCAGCATTTT
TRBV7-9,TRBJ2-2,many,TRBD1,CASSWDRDTGELFF,TGTGCCAGCAGCTGGGACAGGGACACCGGGGAGCTGTTTTTT
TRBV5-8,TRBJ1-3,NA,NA,CASSKTGGVNTIYF,TGTGCCAGCAGTAAAACGGGAGGGGTGAACACCATATATTTT
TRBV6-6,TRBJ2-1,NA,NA,CASSYSSVGYNEQFF,TGTGCCAGCAGTTACTCTTCCGTTGGCTACAATGAGCAGTTCTTC
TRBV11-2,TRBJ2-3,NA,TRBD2,CASSTGLAATDTQYF,TGTGCCAGCAGCACGGGACTAGCGGCCACAGATACGCAGTATTTT
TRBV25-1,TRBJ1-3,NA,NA,CASSEEGGRNTIYF,TGTGCCAGCAGTGAAGAGGGCGGGCGAAACACCATATATTTT
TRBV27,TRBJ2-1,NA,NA,CASTRPRDPNYNEQFF,TGTGCCAGCACCAGACCCCGGGACCCAAACTACAATGAGCAGTTCTTC
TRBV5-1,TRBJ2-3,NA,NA,CASSIGDTQYF,TGCGCCAGCAGCATAGGAGATACGCAGTATTTT
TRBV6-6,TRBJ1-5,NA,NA,CASSPTVNQPQHF,TGTGCCAGCAGTCCTACAGTTAATCAGCCCCAGCATTTT
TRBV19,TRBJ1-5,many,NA,CASTVLGNQPQHF,TGTGCCAGTACAGTTTTGGGCAATCAGCCCCAGCATTTT